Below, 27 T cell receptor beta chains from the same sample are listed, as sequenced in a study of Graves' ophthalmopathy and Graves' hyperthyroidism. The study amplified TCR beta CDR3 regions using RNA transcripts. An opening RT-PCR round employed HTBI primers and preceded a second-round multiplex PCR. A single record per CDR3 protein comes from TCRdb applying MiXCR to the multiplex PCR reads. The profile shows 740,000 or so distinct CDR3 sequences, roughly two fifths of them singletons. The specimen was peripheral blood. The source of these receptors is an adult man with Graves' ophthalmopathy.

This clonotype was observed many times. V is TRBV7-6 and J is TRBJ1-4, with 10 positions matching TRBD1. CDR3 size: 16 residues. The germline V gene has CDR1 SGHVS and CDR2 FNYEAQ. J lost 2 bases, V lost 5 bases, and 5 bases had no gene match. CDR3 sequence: CASSQTGGVTNEKLFF. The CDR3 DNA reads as TGTGCCAGCAGCCAGACAGGGGGCGTGACTAATGAAAAACTGTTTTTT.

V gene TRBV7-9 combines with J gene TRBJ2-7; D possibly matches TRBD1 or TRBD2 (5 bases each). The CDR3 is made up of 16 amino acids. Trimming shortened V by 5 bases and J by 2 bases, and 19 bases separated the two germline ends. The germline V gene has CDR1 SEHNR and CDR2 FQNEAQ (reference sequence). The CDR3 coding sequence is TGTGCCAGCAGCCCCTCGCCGGGACGGGGCCCCTACGAGCAGTACTTC. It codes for CASSPSPGRGPYEQYF.

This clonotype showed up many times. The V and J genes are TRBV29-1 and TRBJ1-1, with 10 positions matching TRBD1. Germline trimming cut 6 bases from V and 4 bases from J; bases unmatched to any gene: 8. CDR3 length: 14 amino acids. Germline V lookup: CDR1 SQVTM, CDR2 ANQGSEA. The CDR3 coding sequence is TGCAGCGTCGGGACAGGGGTTTTTACCACTGAAGCTTTCTTT. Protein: CSVGTGVFTTEAFF.

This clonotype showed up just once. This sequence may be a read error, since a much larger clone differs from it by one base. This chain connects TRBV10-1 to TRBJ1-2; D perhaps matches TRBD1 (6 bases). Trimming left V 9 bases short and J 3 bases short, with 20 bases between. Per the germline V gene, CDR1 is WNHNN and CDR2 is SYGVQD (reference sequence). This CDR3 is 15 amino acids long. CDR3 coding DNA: TGCGCCAGAAGGGGGTTGAGGAAGGGGTACTATGGCTACACCTTC. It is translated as CARRGLRKGYYGYTF.

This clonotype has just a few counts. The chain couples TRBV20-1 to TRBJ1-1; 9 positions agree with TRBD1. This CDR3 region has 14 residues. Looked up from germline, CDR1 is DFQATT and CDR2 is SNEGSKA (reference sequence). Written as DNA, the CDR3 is TGCAGGGGACGGTCCCGGGACAGGGTTTCTGAAGCTTTCTTT. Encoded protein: CRGRSRDRVSEAFF.

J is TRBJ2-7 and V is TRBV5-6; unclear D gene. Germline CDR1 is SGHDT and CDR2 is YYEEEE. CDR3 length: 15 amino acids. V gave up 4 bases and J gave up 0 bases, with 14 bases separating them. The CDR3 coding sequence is TGTGCCAGCAGCCCCCGGGCGGCCACCTCCTACGAGCAGTACGTC. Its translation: CASSPRAATSYEQYV.

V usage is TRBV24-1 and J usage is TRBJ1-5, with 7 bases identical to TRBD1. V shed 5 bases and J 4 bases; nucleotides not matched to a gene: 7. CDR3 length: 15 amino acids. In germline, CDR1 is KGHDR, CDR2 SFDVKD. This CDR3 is CATSARDSQNQPQHF. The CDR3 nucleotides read TGTGCCACCAGTGCTAGGGACAGCCAAAATCAGCCCCAGCATTTT.

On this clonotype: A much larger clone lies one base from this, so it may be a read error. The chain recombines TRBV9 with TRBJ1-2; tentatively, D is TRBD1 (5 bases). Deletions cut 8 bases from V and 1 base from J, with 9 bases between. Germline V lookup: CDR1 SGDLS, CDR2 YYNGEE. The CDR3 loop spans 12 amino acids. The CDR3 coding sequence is TGTGCCAGTAGGGGATATAACTATGGCTACACCTTC. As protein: CASRGYNYGYTF.

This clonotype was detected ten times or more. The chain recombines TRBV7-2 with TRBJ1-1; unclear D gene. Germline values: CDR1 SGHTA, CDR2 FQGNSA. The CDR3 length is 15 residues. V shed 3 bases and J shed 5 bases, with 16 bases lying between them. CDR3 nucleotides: TGTGCCAGCAGCTTGCCTACAGTAGGGATGACTGAAGCTTTCTTT. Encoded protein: CASSLPTVGMTEAFF.

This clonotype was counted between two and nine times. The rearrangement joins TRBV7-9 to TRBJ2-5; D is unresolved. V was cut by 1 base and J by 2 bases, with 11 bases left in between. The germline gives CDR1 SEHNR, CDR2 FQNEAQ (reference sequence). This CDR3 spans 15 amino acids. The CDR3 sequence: CASSLVHSKQETQYF. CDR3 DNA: TGTGCCAGCAGCTTAGTCCATTCCAAGCAAGAGACCCAGTACTTC.

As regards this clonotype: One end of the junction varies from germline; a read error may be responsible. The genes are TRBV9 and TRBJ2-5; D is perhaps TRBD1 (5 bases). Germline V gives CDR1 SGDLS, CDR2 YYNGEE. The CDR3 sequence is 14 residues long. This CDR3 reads CASSVEDTQEIQYF. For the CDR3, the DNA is TGTGCCAGCAGCGTAGAGGACACCCAAGAGATCCAGTACTTC.

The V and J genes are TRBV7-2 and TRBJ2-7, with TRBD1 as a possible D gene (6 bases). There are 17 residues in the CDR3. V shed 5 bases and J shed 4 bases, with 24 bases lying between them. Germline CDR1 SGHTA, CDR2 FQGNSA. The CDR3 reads CASSATTGQVLAYEQYF. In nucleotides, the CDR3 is TGTGCCAGCAGCGCCACGACAGGCCAGGTTCTCGCGTACGAGCAGTACTTC.

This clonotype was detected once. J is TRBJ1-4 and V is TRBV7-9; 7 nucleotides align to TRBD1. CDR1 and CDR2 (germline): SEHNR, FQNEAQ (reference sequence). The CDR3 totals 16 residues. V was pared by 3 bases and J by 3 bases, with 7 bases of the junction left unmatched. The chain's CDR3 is CASSLGPGQSNEKLFF. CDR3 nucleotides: TGTGCCAGCAGCTTGGGCCCGGGACAGTCTAATGAAAAACTGTTTTTT.

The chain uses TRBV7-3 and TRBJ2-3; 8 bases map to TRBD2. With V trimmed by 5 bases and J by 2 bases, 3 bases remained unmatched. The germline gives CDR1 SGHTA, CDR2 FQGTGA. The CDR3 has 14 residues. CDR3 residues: CASSGSGATDTQYF. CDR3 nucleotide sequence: TGTGCCAGCAGCGGTAGCGGGGCCACAGATACGCAGTATTTT.

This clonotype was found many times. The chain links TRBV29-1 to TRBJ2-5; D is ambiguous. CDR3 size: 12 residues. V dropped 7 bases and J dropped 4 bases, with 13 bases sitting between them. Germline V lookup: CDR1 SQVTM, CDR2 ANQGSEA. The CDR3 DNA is TGCAGCGCCATGTTGACCCGAGAGACCCAGTACTTC. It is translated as CSAMLTRETQYF.

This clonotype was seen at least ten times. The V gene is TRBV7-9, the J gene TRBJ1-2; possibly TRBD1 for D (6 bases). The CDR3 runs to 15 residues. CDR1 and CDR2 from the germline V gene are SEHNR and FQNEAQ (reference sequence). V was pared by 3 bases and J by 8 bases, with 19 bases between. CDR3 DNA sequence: TGTGCCAGCAGCTTGGAAACCACAGGGATGGGAGGCTACACCTTC. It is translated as CASSLETTGMGGYTF.

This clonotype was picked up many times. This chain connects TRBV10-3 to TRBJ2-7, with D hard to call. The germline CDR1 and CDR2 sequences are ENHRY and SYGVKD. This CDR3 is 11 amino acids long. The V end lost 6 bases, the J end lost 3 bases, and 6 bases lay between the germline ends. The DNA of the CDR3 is TGTGCCATCAGGAATAACTACGAGCAGTACTTC. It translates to CAIRNNYEQYF.

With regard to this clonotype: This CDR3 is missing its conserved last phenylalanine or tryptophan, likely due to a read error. The CDR3 sequence: CASSLIPGQGRETQYC. The CDR3 bases are TGTGCCAGCAGTCTAATACCGGGACAGGGGCGAGAGACCCAGTACTGC. This chain uses TRBV27 with TRBJ2-5, with 10 bases fitting TRBD1. CDR1 MNHEY and CDR2 SMNVEV come from the germline V gene (reference sequence). This CDR3 spans 16 amino acids. V was pared by 5 bases and J by 4 bases, with 10 bases of the junction left unmatched.

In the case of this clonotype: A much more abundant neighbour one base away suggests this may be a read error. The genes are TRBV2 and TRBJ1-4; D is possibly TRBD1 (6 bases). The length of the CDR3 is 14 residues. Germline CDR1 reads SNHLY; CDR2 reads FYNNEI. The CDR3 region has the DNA TGTGCCAACGCAAGGACAGCAACTAATGAAAAACTGCTTTTT. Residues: CANARTATNEKLLF.

The chain's CDR3 is CASSCWTGGSNQPQHF. CDR3 DNA: TGTGCCAGCAGCTGCTGGACAGGGGGAAGCAATCAGCCCCAGCATTTT. The chain carries TRBV7-9 and TRBJ1-5; 10 positions agree with TRBD1. The ends lost 4 bases at V and 1 base at J; junction bases unmatched: 4. This CDR3 has 16 amino acids. The germline gives CDR1 SEHNR, CDR2 FQNEAQ (reference sequence).

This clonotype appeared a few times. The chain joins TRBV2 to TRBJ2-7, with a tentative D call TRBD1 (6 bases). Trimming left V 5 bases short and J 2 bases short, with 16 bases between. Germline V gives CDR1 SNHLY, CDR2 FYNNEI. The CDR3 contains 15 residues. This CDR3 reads CASSPTRGHTYEQYF. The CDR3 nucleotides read TGTGCCAGCAGTCCCACTCGGGGACACACCTACGAGCAGTACTTC.

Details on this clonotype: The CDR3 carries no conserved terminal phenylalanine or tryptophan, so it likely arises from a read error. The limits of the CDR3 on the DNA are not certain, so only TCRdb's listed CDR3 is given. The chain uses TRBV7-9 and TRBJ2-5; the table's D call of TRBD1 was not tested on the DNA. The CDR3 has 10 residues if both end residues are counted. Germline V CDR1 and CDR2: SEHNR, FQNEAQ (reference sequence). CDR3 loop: CASSSGTGYY.

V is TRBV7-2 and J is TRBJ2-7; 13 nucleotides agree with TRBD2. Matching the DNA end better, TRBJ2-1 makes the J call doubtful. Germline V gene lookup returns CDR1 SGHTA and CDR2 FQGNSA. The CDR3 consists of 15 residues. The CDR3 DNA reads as TGTGCCAGCAGCACTAGCGGGAGGGCCGGCAATGAGCAGTTCTTC. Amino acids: CASSTSGRAGNEQFF.

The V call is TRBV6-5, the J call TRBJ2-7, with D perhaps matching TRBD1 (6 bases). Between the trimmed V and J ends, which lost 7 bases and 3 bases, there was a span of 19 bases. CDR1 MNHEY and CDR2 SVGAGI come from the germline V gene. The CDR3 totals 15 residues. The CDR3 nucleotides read TGTGCCAGCATTAAGCACAGGGCAATTGGCTACGAGCAGTACTTC. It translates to CASIKHRAIGYEQYF.

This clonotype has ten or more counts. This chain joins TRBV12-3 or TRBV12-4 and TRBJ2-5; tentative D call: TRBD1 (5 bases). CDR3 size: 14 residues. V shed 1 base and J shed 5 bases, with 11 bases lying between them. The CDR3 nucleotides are TGTGCCAGCAGTTTAGGGCAGGGTTCGGAGACCCAGTACTTC. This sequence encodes CASSLGQGSETQYF.

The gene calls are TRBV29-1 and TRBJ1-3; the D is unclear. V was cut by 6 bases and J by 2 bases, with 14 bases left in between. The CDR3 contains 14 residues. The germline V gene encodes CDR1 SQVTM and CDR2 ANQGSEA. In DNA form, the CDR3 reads TGCAGCGTATCTACAAGCGATGCTGGAAACACCATATATTTT. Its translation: CSVSTSDAGNTIYF.

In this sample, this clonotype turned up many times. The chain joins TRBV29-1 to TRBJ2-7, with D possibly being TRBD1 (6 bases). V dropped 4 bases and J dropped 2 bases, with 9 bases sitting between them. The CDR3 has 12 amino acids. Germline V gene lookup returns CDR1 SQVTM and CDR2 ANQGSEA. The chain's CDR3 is CSVGDTTYEQYF. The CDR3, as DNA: TGCAGCGTTGGGGACACAACCTACGAGCAGTACTTC.